A selection of T cell receptor beta chains follows, all from one sample in a study of blood T cell repertoires in COVID-19. TCRdb keeps only in-frame clones here, not all; method: immunoSEQ multiplex PCR. The sample lists 120,000 to 150,000 clones, roughly 85% occurring once. Material: peripheral blood. These receptors all stem from a man aged 50-60 years with acute or convalescent COVID-19. The CDR3 runs from the conserved cysteine through the conserved F or W. D genes are given only for firm matches. Not every row has a clone size; where given, it reads once, few, many or a size class.

TGTGCCAGCAGCTTCTGGGTCGGGACAGGGGATGAAAAACTGTTTTTT	CASSFWVGTGDEKLFF	TRBJ1-4	TRBV7-9	TRBD1	NA
TGTGCCACCAAGGGTGGGCAGGGGATGAACACTGAAGCTTTCTTT	CATKGGQGMNTEAFF	TRBJ1-1	TRBV24-1	NA	NA
TGTGCCAGCAGTTACCGACAGGGGTTTGAAAAACTGTTTTTT	CASSYRQGFEKLFF	TRBJ1-4	TRBV6-5	TRBD1	NA
TGTGCCAGCTCACCACGGGCATCGAGCATTGAGACCCAGTACTTC	CASSPRASSIETQYF	TRBJ2-5	TRBV18	NA	NA
TGTGCCAGCAGTTGGGGGACTTCTGTACAAGAGACCCAGTACTTC	CASSWGTSVQETQYF	TRBJ2-5	TRBV27	NA	NA
TGTGCCAGCAGCGGCAACGGGTCCCCCCTTCGCACAGATACGCAGTATTTT	CASSGNGSPLRTDTQYF	TRBJ2-3	TRBV7-9	NA	NA
TGTGCCAGCAGTTTGGGACAGGGGGTTTACGAGCAGTACTTC	CASSLGQGVYEQYF	TRBJ2-7	TRBV27	TRBD1	NA
TGTGCCAGCAGCCCGGATACAGCTTCTAACTATGGCTACACCTTC	CASSPDTASNYGYTF	TRBJ1-2	TRBV5-6	NA	NA
TGTGCCAGCAGTCCGAGGGCAGAAGAGACCCAGTACTTC	CASSPRAEETQYF	TRBJ2-5	TRBV11-2	NA	NA
TGTGCCAGCAGGGGGGACAGGATTAACTATGGCTACATCTTC	CASRGDRINYGYIF	TRBJ1-2	TRBV6-5	TRBD1	NA
TGTGCCAGCACTGGGGGGGGGTCTTCTGAAGCTTTCTTT	CASTGGGSSEAFF	TRBJ1-1	TRBV6-5	NA	NA
TGTGCCAGCAGACCCCGGGAGAACTATGGCTACACCTTC	CASRPRENYGYTF	TRBJ1-2	TRBV5-4	NA	once
TGTGCCAGTAGGCGACAGGGGATTTCTGAAGCTTTCTTT	CASRRQGISEAFF	TRBJ1-1	TRBV19	TRBD1	NA
TGCAGCGTTGGTGGGACAGGGAAGTCTGGAAACACCATATATTTT	CSVGGTGKSGNTIYF	TRBJ1-3	TRBV29-1	TRBD1	NA
TGTGCCACCAGCAGAGGCGGAGAGCCTACAAACTATGGCTACACCTTC	CATSRGGEPTNYGYTF	TRBJ1-2	TRBV15	NA	NA
TGTGCCAGCAGCCGTTTTGGACAGGGCCTACTAAGAGATACGCAGTATTTT	CASSRFGQGLLRDTQYF	TRBJ2-3	TRBV9	TRBD1	NA
TGTGCCACCAGCAGAGCGTCTAGCGGGAGTTATACGCAGTATTTT	CATSRASSGSYTQYF	TRBJ2-3	TRBV15	TRBD2	NA
TGTGCCATCAGTGAGACAGGGGGCACAGATACGCAGTATTTT	CAISETGGTDTQYF	TRBJ2-3	TRBV10-3	TRBD1	NA
TGTGCCAGCAGCCAAACCAGAGGCTACACCTTC	CASSQTRGYTF	TRBJ1-2	TRBV3-1/TRBV3-2	NA	once
TGCGCCAGCAGCCCCCCGGTAGGACAGGAATATGGCTACACCTTC	CASSPPVGQEYGYTF	TRBJ1-2	TRBV4-1	TRBD1	once
TGTGCCAGCAGTTTAGCGCGCAGGCTGGGCTACACCTTC	CASSLARRLGYTF	TRBJ1-2	TRBV12-3/TRBV12-4	NA	once
TGTGCCAGCAGCTTAGTACAGGACGACTATGGCTACACCTTC	CASSLVQDDYGYTF	TRBJ1-2	TRBV7-9	NA	NA
TGCGCCAGCAGCCTCGGACAGGGAGGCACTGAAGCTTTCTTT	CASSLGQGGTEAFF	TRBJ1-1	TRBV5-1	TRBD1	NA
TGTGCCAGCAGCGTAGGAGGGAACTATGGCTACACCTTC	CASSVGGNYGYTF	TRBJ1-2	TRBV9	NA	NA
TGCGCCAGCAGCTTCCTAGCGGGAGACGTCGGCGGGGAGCTGTTTTTT	CASSFLAGDVGGELFF	TRBJ2-2	TRBV5-1	TRBD2	NA
TGTGCCAGCAGTCCCGTGGGGCCAAATCAGCCCCAGCATTTT	CASSPVGPNQPQHF	TRBJ1-5	TRBV6-5	NA	NA
TGTGCCAGCAGCTTAGGCAGGGTCCCCACAGATACGCAGTATTTT	CASSLGRVPTDTQYF	TRBJ2-3	TRBV11-3	NA	NA
TGTGCCTGGAACCCCGGGACAGGTAGCAATCAGCCCCAGCATTTT	CAWNPGTGSNQPQHF	TRBJ1-5	TRBV30	TRBD1	few
TGTGCCAGCAGCCCTAGACAGACTGAAGCTTTCTTT	CASSPRQTEAFF	TRBJ1-1	TRBV11-2	NA	NA
TGTGCCAGCAGCGGTATGGACAGGGGATCGAATGAGCAGTTCTTC	CASSGMDRGSNEQFF	TRBJ2-1	TRBV11-2	TRBD1	NA
TGTGCCAGCAGCCATCTCCCGGGTAGCACAGATACGCAGTATTTT	CASSHLPGSTDTQYF	TRBJ2-3	TRBV14	NA	NA
TGTGCCAAAACCTTATATTTAGCCTCGGAGACCCAGTACTTC	CAKTLYLASETQYF	TRBJ2-5	TRBV7-9	NA	NA
TGTGCCAGTAGTATAGGACTAGCGGTCAATGAGCAGTTCTTC	CASSIGLAVNEQFF	TRBJ2-1	TRBV19	TRBD2	NA
TGTGCCAGCAGTAACGCACGAGGCTACGAGCAGTACTTC	CASSNARGYEQYF	TRBJ2-7	TRBV6-6	NA	NA
TGCGCCAGCAGCACAGGACAGGGTAGCACTGAAGCTTTCTTT	CASSTGQGSTEAFF	TRBJ1-1	TRBV5-1	TRBD1	NA
TGCAGTGCTAGTTTGGGTCAGGGCGGTGGCTACACCTTC	CSASLGQGGGYTF	TRBJ1-2	TRBV20-1	NA	NA
TGTGCCAGCTATGCAGGGCACAGTGAAGCTTTCTTT	CASYAGHSEAFF	TRBJ1-1	TRBV5-4	NA	NA
TGCGCCAGCAGCTTGGGACGTGGACAGGACCCGCGGAGAGAGTATTTT	CASSLGRGQDPRREYF	TRBJ2-3	TRBV5-1	TRBD1	NA
TGTGCCAGCTCACCGAGTATGCGGACTAGCGGGGGGCGGGAGACCCAGTACTTC	CASSPSMRTSGGRETQYF	TRBJ2-5	TRBV18	TRBD2	NA
TGTGCCAGTAGCGCCGGGACAGGGTTGTTTCAGCCCCAGCATTTT	CASSAGTGLFQPQHF	TRBJ1-5	TRBV19	TRBD1	NA
TGTGCCAGCAGCATGGACAGGGGGCGGATTTTGTCTCAGCCCCAGCATTTT	CASSMDRGRILSQPQHF	TRBJ1-5	TRBV11-3	TRBD1	NA
TGTGCCAGCAGCCCCGGGACAGGAGGTGATGAGCAGTTCTTC	CASSPGTGGDEQFF	TRBJ2-1	TRBV6-7	TRBD1	NA
TGCGCCAGCAGCCAAGCCCGGGGATCTGGGGCCAACGTCCTGACTTTC	CASSQARGSGANVLTF	TRBJ2-6	TRBV4-1	NA	NA
TGTGCCATCAGTGAGTCCGGACAGGGAAACACTGAAGCTTTCTTT	CAISESGQGNTEAFF	TRBJ1-1	TRBV10-3	TRBD1	NA